A single sample is the source of the 8 T cell receptor beta chains below, sequenced in a study of blood T cell repertoires in COVID-19. Data came from immunoSEQ multiplex PCR; TCRdb stores just in-frame clones and leaves some out. The sample consists of roughly 240,000 clones, roughly 82% of them appearing once. Sequenced: PBMCs or T cells enriched from blood (not recorded which). These receptors were collected from a woman aged 45-60 years who had recovered from COVID-19.

The J gene is TRBJ2-2, the V gene TRBV7-2; D is possibly TRBD1 (5 bases). From germline, CDR1 is SGHTA and CDR2 FQGNSA. The CDR3 length is 14 residues. The V end lost 2 bases, the J end lost 3 bases, and 7 bases lay between the germline ends. The DNA of the CDR3 is TGTGCCAGCAGCTTACGCAGGGACACCGGGGAGCTGTTTTTT. This gives the protein CASSLRRDTGELFF.

V and J are TRBV10-3 and TRBJ2-7; a weak D match, TRBD2 (6 bases). Looked up from germline, CDR1 is ENHRY and CDR2 is SYGVKD. This CDR3 region has 11 residues. The ends were cut back, 10 bases at V and 3 bases at J, with 10 bases in the middle. CDR3 nucleotide sequence: TGTGCCACCGGGGGTGGCTACGAGCAGTACTTC. The encoded protein is CATGGGYEQYF.

The rearrangement joins TRBV30 to TRBJ2-1; 16 bases align to TRBD2. The CDR3 covers 18 residues. Germline lookup yields CDR1 GTSNPN and CDR2 SVGIG (reference sequence). V lost 2 bases, J lost 2 bases, and 6 bases stayed unmatched. The CDR3 nucleotides are TGTGCCTGGAGTCCCGGGACTAGCGGGAGGGCCGCCTACAATGAGCAGTTCTTC. Amino acids: CAWSPGTSGRAAYNEQFF.

The rearrangement joins TRBV3-1 (or the pseudogene TRBV3-2) to TRBJ1-4; 7 bases map to TRBD1. The V segment lost 0 bases and the J segment 4 bases; nucleotides outside the gene matches: 14. The germline V gene has CDR1 LGHDT and CDR2 YNNKEL (reference sequence). The CDR3 covers 19 residues. CDR3 region: CASSQDFSPAGTVNEKLFF. The CDR3 region has the DNA TGTGCCAGCAGCCAAGATTTTTCCCCCGCCGGGACAGTTAATGAAAAACTGTTTTTT.

The chain links TRBV7-9 to TRBJ2-7; the match to TRBD2 covers 13 bases. This CDR3 has 15 residues. V lost 5 bases and J lost 7; bases outside the gene matches: 8. Germline CDR1 reads SEHNR; CDR2 reads FQNEAQ (reference sequence). CDR3 DNA: TGTGCCAGCAGCCTAACGACTAGCGGGAGGTTTGAGCAGTACTTC. As protein: CASSLTTSGRFEQYF.

The chain joins TRBV28 to TRBJ1-1, with 7 bases matching TRBD1. The CDR3 contains 14 residues. Trimming removed 8 bases from V and 0 bases from J; junction bases left unmatched: 6. Germline CDR1 reads MDHEN; CDR2 reads SYDVKM. CDR3 sequence reads: CASHWTGMNTEAFF. In nucleotides, the CDR3 is TGTGCCAGCCACTGGACAGGAATGAACACTGAAGCTTTCTTT.

The CDR3 sequence is CASSRTGGSPLHF. The CDR3 bases are TGTGCCAGCAGCAGGACAGGGGGTTCACCCCTCCACTTT. J is TRBJ1-6 and V is TRBV2; 10 positions match TRBD1. The CDR3 covers 13 residues. After removal of 6 bases from V and 9 bases from J, the junction contained 2 bases not matched to a gene. The germline CDR1 and CDR2 sequences are SNHLY and FYNNEI. Drawing the rest from reference TRBV2 and TRBJ1-6, the complete variable domain is EPEVTQTPSHQVTQMGQEVILRCVPISNHLYFYWYRQILGQKVEFLVSFYNNEISEKSEIFDDQFSVERPDGSNFTLKIRSTKLEDSAMYFCASSRTGGSPLHFGNGTRLTVT.

The V and J genes are TRBV3-1 (or the pseudogene TRBV3-2) and TRBJ2-7; TRBD1 matches 8 bases. This CDR3 comprises 16 residues. V lost 6 bases and J lost 0; bases outside the gene matches: 10. Germline CDR1 and CDR2: LGHDT and YNNKEL (reference sequence). Written as DNA, the CDR3 is TGTGCCAGCAGTTCATCCGGGACAGGCCTCTCCTACGAGCAGTACTTC. The encoded protein is CASSSSGTGLSYEQYF.